This T cell receptor beta chain was profiled in a study of blood T cell repertoires in COVID-19. Study at large: The samples span acute and convalescent COVID-19 from the United States, Italy and Spain. Sample material is recorded as cDNA or gDNA derived from T cells, B-cell-depleted T cells, or PBMCs.

Study processing details: Amplification from reference gene primers served as the basis for estimated nucleated cell counts. Sequencing was performed with immunoSEQ multiplex PCR; in TCRdb, only in-frame clones are kept and a portion is missing. V and J calls and clone size follow that table, whereas D and trimming were derived from the DNA. The sample holds 220,000 or so clones, around 84% seen once. This CDR3 region has 12 residues. The germline gives CDR1 SGHDN, CDR2 FVKESK. V shed 4 bases and J shed 9 bases, with 7 bases lying between them. This chain connects TRBV14 to TRBJ1-6; D unresolved. Sequenced input: peripheral blood. The sequence was collected from a man aged 25 to 45 with active or convalescent COVID-19. CDR3 region: CASSRGISPLHF. The CDR3 nucleotides are TGTGCCAGCAGCCGCGGAATTTCACCCCTCCACTTT.